The present T cell receptor beta chain was sequenced within a study of response to subunit inactivated influenza vaccine. The study's findings and limits: The study's authors posited that every seasonal influenza vaccination enlists few new T cells.

A single record per CDR3 protein comes from TCRdb applying MiXCR to the RT-PCR reads. The profile covers around 530,000 distinct CDR3 sequences, with about 15% appearing a single time and approximately 3% taken by the ten largest. This clonotype occurred a few times. Antigen unknown. The germline V gene has CDR1 DFQATT and CDR2 SNEGSKA (reference sequence). The CDR3 is 14 residues long. V lost 6 bases and J lost 6; bases outside the gene matches: 9. This receptor was obtained from a man in his fifties or sixties who received an inactivated influenza vaccine. V usage is TRBV20-1 and J usage is TRBJ2-1, with 9 bases that match TRBD2. This specimen consisted of CD4+ T cells sorted from PBMCs, obtained around 25 months after vaccination. This CDR3 reads CSAVTGTSLNEQFF. The CDR3 coding sequence is TGCAGTGCGGTGACCGGGACTAGCCTCAATGAGCAGTTCTTC.